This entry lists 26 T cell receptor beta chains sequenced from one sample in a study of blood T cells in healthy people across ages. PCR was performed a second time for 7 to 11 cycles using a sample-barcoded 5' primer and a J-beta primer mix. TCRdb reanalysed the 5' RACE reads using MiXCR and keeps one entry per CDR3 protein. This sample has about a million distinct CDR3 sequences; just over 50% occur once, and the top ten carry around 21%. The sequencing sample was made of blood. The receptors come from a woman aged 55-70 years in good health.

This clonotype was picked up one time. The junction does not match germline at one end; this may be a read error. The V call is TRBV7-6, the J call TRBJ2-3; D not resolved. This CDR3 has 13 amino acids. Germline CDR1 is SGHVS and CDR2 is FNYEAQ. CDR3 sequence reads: CACSFMMTDTQYF. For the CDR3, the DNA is TGTGCCTGCAGCTTTATGATGACAGATACGCAGTATTTT.

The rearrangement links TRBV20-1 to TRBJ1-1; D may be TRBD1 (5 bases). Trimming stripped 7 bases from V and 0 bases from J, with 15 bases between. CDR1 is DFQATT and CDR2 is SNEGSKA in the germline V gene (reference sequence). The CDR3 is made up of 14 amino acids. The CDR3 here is CSVPGENLNTEAFF. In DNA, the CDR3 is TGCAGTGTCCCGGGGGAGAATTTGAACACTGAAGCTTTCTTT.

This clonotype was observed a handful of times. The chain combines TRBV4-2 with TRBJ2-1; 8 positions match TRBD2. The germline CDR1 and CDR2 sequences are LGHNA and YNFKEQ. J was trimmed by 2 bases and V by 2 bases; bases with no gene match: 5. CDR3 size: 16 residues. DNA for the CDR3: TGTGCCAGCAGCCAACCCACTAGCGGTGCCTACAATGAGCAGTTCTTC. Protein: CASSQPTSGAYNEQFF.

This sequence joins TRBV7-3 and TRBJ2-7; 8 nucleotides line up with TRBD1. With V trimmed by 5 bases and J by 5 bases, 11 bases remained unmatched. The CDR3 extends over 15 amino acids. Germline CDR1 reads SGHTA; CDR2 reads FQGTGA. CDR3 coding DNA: TGTGCCAGCAGCCTTACCGGGACAGGAGGGCACGAGCAGTACTTC. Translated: CASSLTGTGGHEQYF.

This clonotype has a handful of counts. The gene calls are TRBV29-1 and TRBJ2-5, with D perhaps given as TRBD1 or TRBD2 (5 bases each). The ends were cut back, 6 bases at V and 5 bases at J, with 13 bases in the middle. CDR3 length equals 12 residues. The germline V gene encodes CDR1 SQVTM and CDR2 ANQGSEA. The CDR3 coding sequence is TGCAGCGTGTGCAGGGAGCGGGAGACCCAGTACTTC. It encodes CSVCRERETQYF.

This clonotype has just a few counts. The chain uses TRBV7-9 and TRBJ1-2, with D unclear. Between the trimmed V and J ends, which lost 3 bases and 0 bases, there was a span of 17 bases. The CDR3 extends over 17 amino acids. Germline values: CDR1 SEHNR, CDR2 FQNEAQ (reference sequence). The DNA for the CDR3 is TGTGCCAGCAGCTTGTTGGCCGGGAGGTATTCTAACTATGGCTACACCTTC. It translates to CASSLLAGRYSNYGYTF. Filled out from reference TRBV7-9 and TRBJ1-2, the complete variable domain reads DTGVSQNPRHKITKRGQNVTFRCDPISEHNRLYWYRQTLGQGPEFLTYFQNEAQLEKSRLLSDRFSAERPKGSFSTLEIQRTEQGDSAMYLCASSLLAGRYSNYGYTFGSGTRLTVV.

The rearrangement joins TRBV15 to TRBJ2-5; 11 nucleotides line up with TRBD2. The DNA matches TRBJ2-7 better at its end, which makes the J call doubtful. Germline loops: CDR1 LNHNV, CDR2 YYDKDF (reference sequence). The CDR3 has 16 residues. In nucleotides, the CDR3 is TGTGCCACCAGCAGGCGGACTAGCGGGTTCTCCTACGAGCAGTACTTC. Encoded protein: CATSRRTSGFSYEQYF.

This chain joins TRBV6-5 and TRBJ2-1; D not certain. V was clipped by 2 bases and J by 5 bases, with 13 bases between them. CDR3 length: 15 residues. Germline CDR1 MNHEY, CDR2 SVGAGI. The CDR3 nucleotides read TGTGCCAGCAGTTACGAGACAAACGTAAACAATGAGCAGTTCTTC. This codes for CASSYETNVNNEQFF.

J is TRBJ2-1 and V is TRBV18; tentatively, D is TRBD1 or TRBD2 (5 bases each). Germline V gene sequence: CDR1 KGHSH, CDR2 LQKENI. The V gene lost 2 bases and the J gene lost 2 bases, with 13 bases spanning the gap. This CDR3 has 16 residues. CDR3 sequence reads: CASSPSRGETYNEQFF. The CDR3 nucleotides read TGTGCCAGCTCACCAAGTCGGGGCGAAACCTACAATGAGCAGTTCTTC. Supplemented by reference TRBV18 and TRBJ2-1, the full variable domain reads NAGVMQNPRHLVRRRGQEARLRCSPMKGHSHVYWYRQLPEEGLKFMVYLQKENIIDESGMPKERFSAEFPKEGPSILRIQQVVRGDSAAYFCASSPSRGETYNEQFFGPGTRLTVL.

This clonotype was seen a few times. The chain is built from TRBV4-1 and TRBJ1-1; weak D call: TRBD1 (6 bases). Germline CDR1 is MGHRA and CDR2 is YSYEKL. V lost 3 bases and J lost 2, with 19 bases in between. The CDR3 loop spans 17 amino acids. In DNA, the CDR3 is TGCGCCAGCAGCCATGATAGGGGCCGGGGGCTAAACACTGAAGCTTTCTTT. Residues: CASSHDRGRGLNTEAFF.

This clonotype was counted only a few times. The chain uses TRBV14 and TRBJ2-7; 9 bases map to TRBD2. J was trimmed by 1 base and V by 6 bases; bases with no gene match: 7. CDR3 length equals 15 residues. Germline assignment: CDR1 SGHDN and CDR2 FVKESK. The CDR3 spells CASRNRLAESYEQYF. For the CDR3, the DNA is TGTGCCAGCAGAAACAGACTAGCGGAGTCCTACGAGCAGTACTTC.

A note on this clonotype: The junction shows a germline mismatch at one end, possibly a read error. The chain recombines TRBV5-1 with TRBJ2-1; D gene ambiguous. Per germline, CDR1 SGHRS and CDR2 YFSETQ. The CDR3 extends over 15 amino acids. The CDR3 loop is CASSLSIRRYNEQFF. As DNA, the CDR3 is TGCGCCAGCAGCTTGTCGATTCGCAGGTATAATGAGCAGTTCTTT.

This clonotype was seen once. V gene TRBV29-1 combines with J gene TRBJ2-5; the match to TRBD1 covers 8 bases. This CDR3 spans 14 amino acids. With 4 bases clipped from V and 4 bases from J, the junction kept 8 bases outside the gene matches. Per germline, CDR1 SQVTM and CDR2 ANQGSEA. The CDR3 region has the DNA TGCAGCGTTGTTCCTCGGGACAGGACAGAGACCCAGTACTTC. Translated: CSVVPRDRTETQYF.

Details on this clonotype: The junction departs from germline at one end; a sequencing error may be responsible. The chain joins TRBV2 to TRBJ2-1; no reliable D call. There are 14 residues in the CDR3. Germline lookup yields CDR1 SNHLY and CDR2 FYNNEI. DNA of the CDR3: TGTACCAGCAATAGGGATGTCGTTTACAATGAGCAGTTCTTC. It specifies CTSNRDVVYNEQFF.

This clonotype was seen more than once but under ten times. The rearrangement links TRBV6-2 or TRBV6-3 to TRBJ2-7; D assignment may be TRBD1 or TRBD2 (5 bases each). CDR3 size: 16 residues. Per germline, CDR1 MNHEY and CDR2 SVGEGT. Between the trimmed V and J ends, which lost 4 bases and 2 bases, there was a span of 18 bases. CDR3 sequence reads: CASSSDRGDSPYEQYF. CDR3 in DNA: TGTGCCAGCAGTTCTGATCGAGGGGATAGTCCCTACGAGCAGTACTTC.

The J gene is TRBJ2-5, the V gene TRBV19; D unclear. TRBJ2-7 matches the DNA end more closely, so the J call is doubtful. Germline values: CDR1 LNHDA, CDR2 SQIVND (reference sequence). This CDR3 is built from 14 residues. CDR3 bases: TGTGCCAGTAGTACGAGGACGGCCTACTACGAGCAGTACTTC. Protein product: CASSTRTAYYEQYF.

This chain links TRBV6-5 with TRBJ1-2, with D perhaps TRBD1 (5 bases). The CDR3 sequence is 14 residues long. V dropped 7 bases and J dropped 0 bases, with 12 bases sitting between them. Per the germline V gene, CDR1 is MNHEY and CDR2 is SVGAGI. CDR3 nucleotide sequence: TGTGCCAGCACTCGCGCAGGGCCTAACTATGGCTACACCTTC. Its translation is CASTRAGPNYGYTF.

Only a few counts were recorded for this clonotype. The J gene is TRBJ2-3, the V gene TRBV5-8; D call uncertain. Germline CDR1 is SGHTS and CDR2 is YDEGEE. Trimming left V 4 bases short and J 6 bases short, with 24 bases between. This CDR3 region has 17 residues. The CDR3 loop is CASSLTSRTYTPDTQYF. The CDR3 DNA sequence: TGTGCCAGCAGCCTAACTTCTAGGACCTATACCCCCGATACGCAGTATTTT.

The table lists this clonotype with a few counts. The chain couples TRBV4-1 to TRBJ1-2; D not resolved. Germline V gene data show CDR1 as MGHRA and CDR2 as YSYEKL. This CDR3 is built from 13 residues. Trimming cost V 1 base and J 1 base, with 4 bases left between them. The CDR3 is CASSQAINYGYTF. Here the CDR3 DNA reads TGCGCCAGCAGCCAAGCGATTAACTATGGCTACACCTTC.

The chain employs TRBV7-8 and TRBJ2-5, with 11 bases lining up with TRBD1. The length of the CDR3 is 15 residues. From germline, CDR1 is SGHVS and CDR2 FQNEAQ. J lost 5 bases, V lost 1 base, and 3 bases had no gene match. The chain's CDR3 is CASSLGTGGFETQYF. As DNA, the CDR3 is TGTGCCAGCAGCTTAGGGACAGGGGGCTTCGAGACCCAGTACTTC.

Here the CDR3 DNA reads TGCAGCGTTGAAGGGCTCTATGGCTACACCTTC. Residues: CSVEGLYGYTF. The chain couples TRBV29-1 to TRBJ1-2; D ambiguous. CDR3 length: 11 residues. Looked up from germline, CDR1 is SQVTM and CDR2 is ANQGSEA. V lost 1 base and J 4 bases, leaving 4 bases between the germline ends. The full variable domain, in which reference TRBV29-1 and TRBJ1-2 provide the parts outside the CDR3, is SAVISQKPSRDICQRGTSLTIQCQVDSQVTMMFWYRQQPGQSLTLIATANQGSEATYESGFVIDKFPISRPNLTFSTLTVSNMSPEDSSIYLCSVEGLYGYTFGSGTRLTVV.

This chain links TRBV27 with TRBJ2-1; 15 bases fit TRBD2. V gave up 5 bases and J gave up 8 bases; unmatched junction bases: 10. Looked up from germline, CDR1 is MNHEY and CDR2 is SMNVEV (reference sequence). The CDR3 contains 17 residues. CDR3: CASSPRTSGRAYDEQFF. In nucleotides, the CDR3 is TGTGCCAGCAGTCCCCGGACTAGCGGGAGGGCGTACGATGAGCAGTTCTTC.

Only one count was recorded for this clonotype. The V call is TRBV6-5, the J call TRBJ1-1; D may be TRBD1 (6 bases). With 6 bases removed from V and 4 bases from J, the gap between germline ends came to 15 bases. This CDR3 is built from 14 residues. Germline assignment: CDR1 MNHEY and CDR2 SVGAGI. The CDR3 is CASRLGQQATEAFF. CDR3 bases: TGTGCCAGCAGACTGGGACAACAGGCCACTGAAGCTTTCTTT.

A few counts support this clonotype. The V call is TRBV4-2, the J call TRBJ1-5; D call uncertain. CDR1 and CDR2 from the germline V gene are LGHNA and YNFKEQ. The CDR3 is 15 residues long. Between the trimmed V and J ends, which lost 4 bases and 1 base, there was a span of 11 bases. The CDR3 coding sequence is TGTGCCAGCAGCCCATCGTTAATGAGCAATCAGCCCCAGCATTTT. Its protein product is CASSPSLMSNQPQHF.

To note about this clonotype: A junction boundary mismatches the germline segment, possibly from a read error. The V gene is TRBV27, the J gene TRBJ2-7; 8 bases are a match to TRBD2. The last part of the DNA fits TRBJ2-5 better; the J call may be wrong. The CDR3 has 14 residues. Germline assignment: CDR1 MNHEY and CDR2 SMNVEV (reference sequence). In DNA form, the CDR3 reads TGTGCCTGCAGTTTCTTGGCGGGGGGTGGGACCCAGTACTTC. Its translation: CACSFLAGGGTQYF.

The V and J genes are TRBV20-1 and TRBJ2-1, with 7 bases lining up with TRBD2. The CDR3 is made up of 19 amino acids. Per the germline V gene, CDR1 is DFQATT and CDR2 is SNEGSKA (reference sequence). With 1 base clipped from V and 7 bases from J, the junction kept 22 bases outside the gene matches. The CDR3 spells CSARAALGPGTTWGNEQFF. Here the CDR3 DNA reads TGCAGTGCTAGAGCCGCCCTAGGACCCGGGACTACCTGGGGGAATGAGCAGTTCTTC.